The sequence of this T cell receptor (beta chain) was determined in a study of T cell repertoires in cytomegalovirus infection. Overall study context: It was the public TCR beta signatures that indicated both CMV infection and matching HLA type. Study-level points and caveats: Cumulative public TCR beta family frequency identified carriers of CMV plus the relevant HLA.

This clonotype was recorded a few times. Antigen specificity is unknown. TCRdb ran MiXCR on the reads and lists one entry per CDR3 protein. The sample has about 400,000 distinct CDR3 sequences, over 15% seen once. Sequences were obtained from PBMCs. This sequence was found in a human donor in good health (CMV status not recorded). Some clones in this sample may be carry-over from other donors' samples.

As DNA, the CDR3 is TGTGCCAGCCGCAACAATGAAAAACTGTTTTTT. It specifies CASRNNEKLFF. This chain links TRBV12-3 or TRBV12-4 with TRBJ1-4; no clear D gene. The CDR3 runs to 11 residues. The V and J ends lost 8 bases and 5 bases respectively, with 6 bases between them.